The 29 T cell receptor beta chains given below trace back to one sample, sequenced in a study of regulatory T cells in long-lasting Graves disease. Library construction for TCR beta used iRepertoire HTBI primers and Arm-PCR of CDR3 regions. TCRdb ran MiXCR on the multiplex PCR reads and lists one entry per CDR3 protein. The data hold hundreds of thousands of distinct CDR3 sequences, with around 15% observed a single time. Time point defined: newly diagnosed GD, antithyroid drugs for less than 3 months. Making the TCR library involved RNA that had been extracted from PBMCs. The material was peripheral blood mononuclear cells (PBMCs), obtained at new diagnosis, from a patient treated with antithyroid drugs. Receptors were obtained from a female donor with Graves disease.

CDR3 in amino acids: CASSEIGVTLSGNTIYF. The CDR3 DNA sequence: TGTGCCAGCAGTGAAATAGGGGTCACCCTCTCTGGAAACACCATATATTTT. The J gene is TRBJ1-3, the V gene TRBV2; possible D gene TRBD1, 5 bases. Looked up from germline, CDR1 is SNHLY and CDR2 is FYNNEI. The CDR3 sequence is 17 residues long. V was cut by 2 bases and J by 0 bases, with 14 bases left in between.

This clonotype came up many times. V and J are TRBV13 and TRBJ2-7, with D perhaps assigned TRBD1 or TRBD2 (5 bases each). The ends were cut back, 5 bases at V and 4 bases at J, with 33 bases in the middle. This CDR3 is built from 20 residues. Per the germline V gene, CDR1 is PRHDT and CDR2 is FYEKMQ (reference sequence). The CDR3 protein is CASSAAIPYRDPLPQYEQYF. The CDR3 DNA follows: TGTGCCAGCAGCGCGGCCATCCCGTACCGGGACCCCCTTCCCCAATACGAGCAGTACTTC. Together with reference TRBV13 and TRBJ2-7, the CDR3 gives the full variable domain: AAGVIQSPRHLIKEKRETATLKCYPIPRHDTVYWYQQGPGQDPQFLISFYEKMQSDKGSIPDRFSAQQFSDYHSELNMSSLELGDSALYFCASSAAIPYRDPLPQYEQYFGPGTRLTVT.

This clonotype was counted at least ten times. The chain joins TRBV30 to TRBJ1-4; no firm D call. CDR1 GTSNPN and CDR2 SVGIG come from the germline V gene (reference sequence). V lost 0 bases, J lost 3 bases, and 11 bases lay in between. The CDR3 contains 15 residues. CDR3: CAWSVGVAPNEKLFF. The CDR3 DNA reads as TGTGCCTGGAGTGTGGGCGTTGCCCCTAATGAAAAACTGTTTTTT.

Only a few counts were recorded for this clonotype. This chain connects TRBV29-1 to TRBJ2-2, with D perhaps matching TRBD1 (5 bases). The CDR3 has 13 residues. Between the trimmed V and J ends, which lost 6 bases and 7 bases, there was a span of 15 bases. The V gene's germline CDR1 is SQVTM and CDR2 ANQGSEA. CDR3 region: CSVLSPDNGELFF. The CDR3 DNA reads TGCAGCGTCCTCTCCCCGGACAACGGGGAGCTGTTTTTT.

This chain links TRBV19 with TRBJ1-5; D possibly corresponds to TRBD1 (6 bases). Trimming removed 3 bases at V and 6 bases at J, with 12 bases between. This CDR3 is 14 amino acids long. The germline V gene encodes CDR1 LNHDA and CDR2 SQIVND (reference sequence). The DNA of the CDR3 is TGTGCCAGTAGTATTCCGGGGGCTACTCAGCCCCAGCATTTT. Protein product: CASSIPGATQPQHF.

This clonotype showed up many times. The chain links TRBV12-5 to TRBJ1-5; possible D gene TRBD1, 6 bases. Germline loops: CDR1 LGHNT, CDR2 FRNRAP. There are 15 residues in the CDR3. V lost 6 bases and J 3 bases, leaving 15 bases between the germline ends. CDR3 coding DNA: TGTGCTAGTGGCTCGCTAGGGGGGGCCAATCAGCCCCAGCATTTT. Encoded protein: CASGSLGGANQPQHF.

This clonotype was seen at least ten times. The chain joins TRBV28 to TRBJ2-1, with D hard to call. The CDR3 totals 14 residues. Trimming cost V 5 bases and J 4 bases, with 12 bases left between them. Germline V gives CDR1 MDHEN, CDR2 SYDVKM. In nucleotides, the CDR3 is TGTGCCAGCAGTGCCGTAGGCTCGTACAATGAGCAGTTCTTC. The encoded protein is CASSAVGSYNEQFF.

In this sample, this clonotype turned up a few times. The V call is TRBV18, the J call TRBJ2-3; tentative D call: TRBD2 (6 bases). V shed 6 bases and J shed 6 bases, with 22 bases lying between them. Germline assignment: CDR1 KGHSH and CDR2 LQKENI. The CDR3 is made up of 16 amino acids. DNA of the CDR3: TGTGCCAGCTCTCCATACAGAGGAGGGGCGAGGGATACGCAGTATTTT. Translation: CASSPYRGGARDTQYF.

This clonotype was counted many times. V gene TRBV15 combines with J gene TRBJ2-7, with 11 bases identical to TRBD2. This CDR3 has 16 residues. Germline V gives CDR1 LNHNV, CDR2 YYDKDF (reference sequence). The ends lost 1 base at V and 7 bases at J; junction bases unmatched: 9. This chain's CDR3 is CATSRGGTSGRGEQYF. For the CDR3, the DNA is TGTGCCACCAGCAGAGGAGGGACTAGCGGTCGAGGGGAGCAGTACTTC.

The V and J genes are TRBV27 and TRBJ2-1; the D gene could be TRBD1 or TRBD2 (5 bases each). Trimming stripped 8 bases from V and 3 bases from J, with 23 bases between. The CDR3 extends over 17 amino acids. Germline V gives CDR1 MNHEY, CDR2 SMNVEV (reference sequence). CDR3 nucleotides: TGTGCCAGCGATGGGGGAAACAGGCGCGCTATCTACAATGAGCAGTTCTTC. Its translation: CASDGGNRRAIYNEQFF.

This clonotype came up many times. The chain employs TRBV27 and TRBJ1-2; D possibly corresponds to TRBD1 (5 bases). Trimming took 2 bases from V and 8 from J, leaving 12 bases between them. This CDR3 has 13 residues. Germline values: CDR1 MNHEY, CDR2 SMNVEV (reference sequence). In DNA form, the CDR3 reads TGTGCCAGCAGTTTAGTACGGGGGGAGGGCTACACCTTC. This sequence encodes CASSLVRGEGYTF.

In its sample, this clonotype was seen many times. The chain employs TRBV5-6 and TRBJ2-1, with a weak D call TRBD2 (7 bases). Trimming removed 0 bases from V and 8 bases from J, with 15 bases in between. Germline V gives CDR1 SGHDT, CDR2 YYEEEE. CDR3 length equals 15 residues. The CDR3 DNA reads TGTGCCAGCAGCTTGGGCGGGGGCGGACGGTATGAGCAGTTCTTC. Its protein is CASSLGGGGRYEQFF.

This clonotype showed up many times. V and J are TRBV28 and TRBJ1-3; unclear D gene. This CDR3 is 14 amino acids long. Germline V gene lookup returns CDR1 MDHEN and CDR2 SYDVKM. V was clipped by 4 bases and J by 4 bases, with 11 bases between them. This CDR3 reads CASSSPTAGNTIYF. Written as DNA, the CDR3 is TGTGCCAGCAGTTCGCCGACGGCCGGAAACACCATATATTTT.

In its sample, this clonotype was seen many times. The V and J genes are TRBV28 and TRBJ1-1; D unclear. The CDR3 contains 14 residues. Germline V gives CDR1 MDHEN, CDR2 SYDVKM. The germline V and J ends were trimmed by 5 bases and 0 bases, with 10 bases remaining between them. The CDR3 loop reads CASSPLGLNTEAFF. The CDR3 bases are TGTGCCAGCAGTCCCCTTGGCCTGAACACTGAAGCTTTCTTT.

This clonotype has a single count. The chain employs TRBV6-2 or TRBV6-3 and TRBJ2-3; 11 bases align to TRBD1. The germline CDR1 and CDR2 sequences are MNHEY and SVGEGT. V lost 0 bases, J lost 5 bases, and 4 bases stayed unmatched. The CDR3 spans 16 residues. The CDR3 bases are TGTGCCAGCAGTTACTCCGGGACAGGGGGTCTAGATACGCAGTATTTT. Amino acids: CASSYSGTGGLDTQYF.

J is TRBJ1-6 and V is TRBV28; D is uncertain. This CDR3 comprises 19 residues. Trimming pared 0 bases from V and 0 bases from J, leaving 15 bases between. Per germline, CDR1 MDHEN and CDR2 SYDVKM. Here the CDR3 reads CASSLWGGGIPSYNSPLHF. In DNA form, the CDR3 reads TGTGCCAGCAGTTTATGGGGTGGTGGGATTCCCTCCTATAATTCACCCCTCCACTTT. Together with reference TRBV28 and TRBJ1-6, the CDR3 gives the full variable domain: DVKVTQSSRYLVKRTGEKVFLECVQDMDHENMFWYRQDPGLGLRLIYFSYDVKMKEKGDIPEGYSVSREKKERFSLILESASTNQTSMYLCASSLWGGGIPSYNSPLHFGNGTRLTVT.

The V and J genes are TRBV5-8 and TRBJ2-7; D remains ambiguous. V lost 0 bases, J lost 7 bases, and 8 bases lay in between. The CDR3 runs 12 residues. Germline assignment: CDR1 SGHTS and CDR2 YDEGEE. The CDR3 DNA reads as TGTGCCAGCAGCTTGGAGACCCCAGAGCAGTACTTC. Translated: CASSLETPEQYF.

This rearrangement joins TRBV30 to TRBJ1-2; D is undetermined. The length of the CDR3 is 12 residues. CDR1 and CDR2 from the germline V gene are GTSNPN and SVGIG (reference sequence). V was shortened by 5 bases and J by 8 bases, with 15 bases between the two germline ends. The CDR3 DNA follows: TGTGCCTGGCTGGAGGGTAGACGCGGCTACACCTTC. This sequence encodes CAWLEGRRGYTF.

This clonotype has at least ten counts. J is TRBJ2-1 and V is TRBV29-1; D ambiguous. The germline V gene has CDR1 SQVTM and CDR2 ANQGSEA. CDR3 length: 12 amino acids. V gave up 1 base and J gave up 6 bases, with 7 bases separating them. This CDR3 reads CSVEVITNEQFF. The CDR3 region has the DNA TGCAGCGTTGAAGTTATAACCAATGAGCAGTTCTTC.

The chain couples TRBV6-2 or TRBV6-3 to TRBJ2-2, with TRBD2 matching 14 bases. Germline V gives CDR1 MNHEY, CDR2 SVGEGT. J was trimmed by 2 bases and V by 5 bases; bases with no gene match: 13. This CDR3 has 20 amino acids. The CDR3 reads CASSHVGLAGDLFNTGELFF. The CDR3 DNA reads as TGTGCCAGCAGTCATGTGGGACTAGCGGGGGACCTCTTTAACACCGGGGAGCTGTTTTTT.

Ten or more counts support this clonotype. The genes are TRBV9 and TRBJ2-5; 9 bases map to TRBD1. V shed 3 bases, J shed 4 bases, and the junction held 7 bases outside the gene matches. Germline lookup yields CDR1 SGDLS and CDR2 YYNGEE. The CDR3 contains 15 residues. The CDR3 DNA reads TGTGCCAGCAGCGCCCAACAGGGGGCCGTAGAGACCCAGTACTTC. Residues: CASSAQQGAVETQYF.

The chain is built from TRBV7-3 and TRBJ2-1; D not resolved. The germline CDR1 and CDR2 sequences are SGHTA and FQGTGA. Trimming took 5 bases from V and 8 from J, leaving 16 bases between them. CDR3 size: 14 residues. Written as DNA, the CDR3 is TGTGCCAGCAGCACCCGGGCCCTCAGCGATGAGCAGTTCTTC. Protein product: CASSTRALSDEQFF.

This clonotype was observed at least ten times. The chain has TRBV7-3 and TRBJ2-3; tentative D call: TRBD1 (5 bases). Trimming left V 5 bases short and J 7 bases short, with 13 bases between. CDR3 length: 13 amino acids. CDR1 and CDR2 (germline): SGHTA, FQGTGA. As DNA, the CDR3 is TGTGCCAGCAGCGCCAAGTCAGGGAATACGCAGTATTTT. Translation gives CASSAKSGNTQYF. The variable domain in full, completed from reference TRBV7-3 and TRBJ2-3, reads GAGVSQTPSNKVTEKGKYVELRCDPISGHTALYWYRQSLGQGPEFLIYFQGTGAADDSGLPNDRFFAVRPEGSVSTLKIQRTERGDSAVYLCASSAKSGNTQYFGPGTRLTVL.

About this clonotype: An end of the junction differs from the germline gene, which may be a read error. The gene calls are TRBV4-1 and TRBJ1-4; the D is unclear. This CDR3 region has 12 residues. Germline values: CDR1 MGHRA, CDR2 YSYEKL. Here the CDR3 reads CASSPPGPLRAF. CDR3 nucleotides: TGCGCCAGCAGCCCTCCAGGACCACTCCGGGCATTT.

This clonotype has ten or more counts. V is TRBV7-2 and J is TRBJ2-7; TRBD2 might be the D (6 bases). CDR1 SGHTA and CDR2 FQGNSA come from the germline V gene. This CDR3 has 14 residues. V was clipped by 2 bases and J by 6 bases, with 14 bases between them. CDR3: CASSLREVEGEQYF. CDR3 coding DNA: TGTGCCAGCAGCTTAAGGGAGGTAGAGGGCGAGCAGTACTTC.

This clonotype occurred many times. The chain links TRBV27 to TRBJ2-1; 7 bases match TRBD2. This CDR3 is built from 14 residues. The germline V gene has CDR1 MNHEY and CDR2 SMNVEV (reference sequence). V was clipped by 7 bases and J by 2 bases; unmatched bases: 5. The CDR3: CASKAGLTYNEQFF. Here the CDR3 DNA reads TGTGCCAGCAAGGCGGGACTAACCTACAATGAGCAGTTCTTC.

In its sample, this clonotype was seen a few times. The J gene is TRBJ2-5, the V gene TRBV4-1; D call uncertain. The V gene's germline CDR1 is MGHRA and CDR2 YSYEKL. The CDR3 is made up of 14 amino acids. Trimming pared 0 bases from V and 7 bases from J, leaving 12 bases between. CDR3 nucleotides: TGCGCCAGCAGCCAAGAGTCCAGAGCGTGGACCCAGTACTTC. Translation gives CASSQESRAWTQYF.

This clonotype was detected a few times. The chain links TRBV18 to TRBJ1-1; D not certain. Germline lookup yields CDR1 KGHSH and CDR2 LQKENI. Trimming pared 3 bases from V and 6 bases from J, leaving 11 bases between. This CDR3 is built from 13 residues. The CDR3 nucleotides read TGTGCCAGCTCACCGGGCCCCGGGCCTGAAGCTTTCTTT. Residues: CASSPGPGPEAFF.

The chain carries TRBV10-1 and TRBJ1-3; D remains unclear. CDR1 and CDR2 from the germline V gene are WNHNN and SYGVQD (reference sequence). This CDR3 has 14 residues. V was clipped by 3 bases and J by 4 bases, with 10 bases between them. The CDR3 here is CASSDPDPGNTIYF. In DNA, the CDR3 is TGCGCCAGCAGTGACCCTGACCCAGGAAACACCATATATTTT.